This TCR beta chain was recorded in a study of control samples from healthy donors and cancer patients. Sequenced by immunoSEQ multiplex PCR; TCRdb stores in-frame clones only, minus some. Here the sample spans under 200,000 clones, roughly 89% being singletons. The CDR3 sequence is 15 residues long. Germline V gene lookup returns CDR1 ENHRY and CDR2 SYGVKD. V lost 3 bases and J lost 6, with 18 bases in between. The V gene is TRBV10-3, the J gene TRBJ2-7; maybe TRBD1 (6 bases). This receptor was obtained from a woman in her 30s in good health. Sequencing was carried out using blood. CDR3 bases: TGTGCCATCAGTGACCCGTCCCGGGACAATGCCGAGCAGTACTTC. It codes for CAISDPSRDNAEQYF.